This TCR beta chain was sequenced during a study of blood T cell repertoires in COVID-19. Study overall: From T cells, B-cell-depleted T cells, or PBMCs came the material, which was cDNA or gDNA.

As processed by the authors: Reference gene primers were amplified, and this amplification served to estimate nucleated cell counts. The table came from immunoSEQ multiplex PCR; TCRdb's copy has only in-frame clones and leaves some out. That table furnishes V, J and clone size, whereas the DNA furnished D and trimming. The repertoire holds approximately 100,000 clones, with about 85% as singletons. This sequence originates from a woman aged 70-85 years with active or convalescent COVID-19. Sequenced material: peripheral blood.

The CDR3 reads CASSPTGMGLTEAFF. In DNA form, the CDR3 reads TGTGCCAGCTCACCTACAGGGATGGGGTTAACTGAAGCTTTCTTT. The genes are TRBV18 and TRBJ1-1; maybe TRBD1 (6 bases). V lost 3 bases and J lost 5, with 16 bases in between. Per germline, CDR1 KGHSH and CDR2 LQKENI. The CDR3 is made up of 15 amino acids.